One sample yielded the 25 T cell receptor beta chains listed below, sequenced in a study of blood T cell repertoires in COVID-19. Repertoires were generated with immunoSEQ multiplex PCR, while TCRdb's copy carries only in-frame clones and drops some. The table has 490,000 or so clones, approximately 90% seen once. The specimen was PBMCs or T cells enriched from blood (not recorded which). The receptors were sampled from a woman aged 55-70 years who had recovered from COVID-19.

The rearrangement links TRBV5-8 to TRBJ2-1, with 7 bases fitting TRBD2. This CDR3 comprises 16 residues. V dropped 0 bases and J dropped 1; count of bases not matched to a gene: 4. Germline V gene sequence: CDR1 SGHTS, CDR2 YDEGEE. In DNA, the CDR3 is TGTGCCAGCAGCTTGGATGGGGGGGTGTCCTACAATGAGCAGTTCTTC. Its translation is CASSLDGGVSYNEQFF.

CDR3 DNA sequence: TGTGCCAGCAGCCCCTGGGGGGGAAGGGTCCCGAACACTGAAGCTTTCTTT. It yields the protein CASSPWGGRVPNTEAFF. This chain connects TRBV3-1 (or the pseudogene TRBV3-2) to TRBJ1-1; possibly TRBD1 for D (5 bases). The germline V and J ends were trimmed by 4 bases and 1 base, with 19 bases remaining between them. Per the germline V gene, CDR1 is LGHDT and CDR2 is YNNKEL (reference sequence). The CDR3 covers 17 residues.

This clone was recorded a few times. The chain links TRBV19 to TRBJ1-1; 12 nucleotides align to TRBD1. The V gene end was trimmed by 6 bases and the J gene end by 1 base; junction bases not matched to a gene: 0. The CDR3 runs 14 residues. CDR1 and CDR2 from the germline V gene are LNHDA and SQIVND (reference sequence). The CDR3 DNA sequence: TGTGCCAGTAGGGGACAGGGGGCGAACACTGAAGCTTTCTTT. Amino acid sequence: CASRGQGANTEAFF.

V and J are TRBV6-5 and TRBJ1-2; the D is unclear. Germline values: CDR1 MNHEY, CDR2 SVGAGI. V gave up 10 bases and J gave up 4 bases, with 19 bases separating them. This CDR3 has 14 amino acids. CDR3: CAITRSDLGYGYTF. In DNA form, the CDR3 reads TGTGCCATCACGCGTTCAGACTTGGGCTATGGCTACACCTTC.

The chain has TRBV2 and TRBJ1-1; D perhaps matches TRBD1 (6 bases). The CDR3 is 13 residues long. Germline CDR1 is SNHLY and CDR2 is FYNNEI. Deletions cut 9 bases from V and 0 bases from J, with 11 bases between. This chain's CDR3 is CASINRVNTEAFF. CDR3 nucleotides: TGTGCCAGTATAAACAGGGTGAACACTGAAGCTTTCTTT.

This chain links TRBV2 with TRBJ1-1; TRBD1 matches at 7 bases. CDR3 length: 11 amino acids. Germline V lookup: CDR1 SNHLY, CDR2 FYNNEI. Losses at the gene ends were 5 bases for V and 10 bases for J; bases not matched to a gene: 4. The CDR3 DNA reads TGTGCCAGCAGTCTGAGGACAGGAGCTTTCTTT. Translation gives CASSLRTGAFF.

The V and J genes are TRBV12-3 or TRBV12-4 and TRBJ1-6, with TRBD1 as a possible D gene (6 bases). There are 13 residues in the CDR3. V was trimmed by 3 bases and J by 10 bases, leaving 10 bases between them. The CDR3 DNA reads as TGTGCCAGCAGTTTCCGGGACAACTCACCCCTCCACTTT. Its translation is CASSFRDNSPLHF.

This chain uses TRBV6-2 or TRBV6-3 with TRBJ1-1, with 10 bases matching TRBD1. V shed 2 bases, J shed 10 bases, and the junction held 13 bases outside the gene matches. The CDR3 runs 16 residues. In germline, CDR1 is MNHEY, CDR2 SVGEGT. CDR3 protein: CASSYRTAGTGDGAFF. DNA for the CDR3: TGTGCCAGCAGTTACCGAACTGCCGGGACAGGGGACGGAGCTTTCTTT.

The chain recombines TRBV19 with TRBJ2-7; D is ambiguous. The germline V gene encodes CDR1 LNHDA and CDR2 SQIVND (reference sequence). The CDR3 is made up of 14 amino acids. V lost 5 bases, J lost 0 bases, and 11 bases lay in between. Here the CDR3 DNA reads TGTGCCAGTAGTTTCGCGGAGAGCTCCTACGAGCAGTACTTC. Amino acids: CASSFAESSYEQYF. Drawing the rest from reference TRBV19 and TRBJ2-7, the complete variable domain is DGGITQSPKYLFRKEGQNVTLSCEQNLNHDAMYWYRQDPGQGLRLIYYSQIVNDFQKGDIAEGYSVSREKKESFPLTVTSAQKNPTAFYLCASSFAESSYEQYFGPGTRLTVT.

V is TRBV14 and J is TRBJ2-6, with a tentative D call TRBD2 (5 bases). The V end lost 1 base, the J end lost 2 bases, and 12 bases lay between the germline ends. Germline V CDR1 and CDR2: SGHDN, FVKESK. CDR3 size: 17 residues. The CDR3 loop is CASSQGSGVAGANVLTF. CDR3 bases: TGTGCCAGCAGCCAAGGCTCCGGGGTGGCTGGGGCCAACGTCCTGACTTTC.

This clone occurred a few times. The V call is TRBV2, the J call TRBJ2-7; 9 nucleotides line up with TRBD2. The CDR3 loop spans 15 amino acids. With 4 bases clipped from V and 4 bases from J, the junction kept 8 bases outside the gene matches. CDR1 is SNHLY and CDR2 is FYNNEI in the germline V gene. The CDR3 coding sequence is TGTGCCAGCAGTGCTCTGGGACTAGCTAGTTACGAGCAGTACGTC. As protein: CASSALGLASYEQYV.

This clone was seen just once. J is TRBJ1-5 and V is TRBV2, with 11 bases that match TRBD1. The CDR3 extends over 17 amino acids. Per germline, CDR1 SNHLY and CDR2 FYNNEI. V was clipped by 3 bases and J by 7 bases; unmatched bases: 11. The CDR3 reads CASSERGQGGRGQPQHF. CDR3 DNA sequence: TGTGCCAGCAGTGAGAGGGGACAGGGGGGTAGAGGACAGCCCCAGCATTTT. The whole variable domain, remainder taken from reference TRBV2 and TRBJ1-5, is EPEVTQTPSHQVTQMGQEVILRCVPISNHLYFYWYRQILGQKVEFLVSFYNNEISEKSEIFDDQFSVERPDGSNFTLKIRSTKLEDSAMYFCASSERGQGGRGQPQHFGDGTRLSIL.

The rearrangement uses TRBV5-1 and TRBJ1-2, with TRBD1 as a possible D gene (5 bases). Trimming removed 7 bases from V and 1 base from J, with 20 bases in between. Looked up from germline, CDR1 is SGHRS and CDR2 is YFSETQ. This CDR3 is 16 amino acids long. CDR3 sequence: CASSFSGQGGNYGYTF. The CDR3 DNA reads as TGCGCCAGCTCCTTCTCGGGGCAGGGAGGTAACTATGGCTACACCTTC.

The chain is built from TRBV7-2 and TRBJ2-1, with D possibly being TRBD2 (5 bases). V was clipped by 4 bases and J by 7 bases, with 11 bases between them. Germline CDR1 SGHTA, CDR2 FQGNSA. The CDR3 covers 13 residues. Here the CDR3 reads CASSSSTGNEQFF. The CDR3 region has the DNA TGTGCCAGCAGCTCCTCAACGGGGAATGAGCAGTTCTTC.

The J gene is TRBJ1-4, the V gene TRBV2; tentative D call: TRBD1 (5 bases). The V end was cut by 7 bases, the J end by 8 bases, with 14 bases between. The CDR3 totals 13 residues. Germline V gene lookup returns CDR1 SNHLY and CDR2 FYNNEI. CDR3 in amino acids: CASNYLGVEKLFF. The CDR3 nucleotides read TGTGCCAGCAATTATTTAGGGGTGGAAAAACTGTTTTTT.

This chain links TRBV2 with TRBJ2-4; 9 bases are shared with TRBD1. The CDR3 extends over 14 amino acids. Germline trimming cut 6 bases from V and 8 bases from J; bases unmatched to any gene: 8. Germline assignment: CDR1 SNHLY and CDR2 FYNNEI. CDR3 protein: CASSDRTGADIQYF. The CDR3 DNA reads as TGTGCCAGCAGCGACAGGACAGGGGCGGACATTCAGTACTTC.

This clone was observed a few times. This rearrangement joins TRBV4-1 to TRBJ1-4; TRBD1 is a possible D gene (5 bases). Trimming shortened V by 5 bases and J by 6 bases, and 22 bases separated the two germline ends. This CDR3 is built from 17 residues. Germline V gene lookup returns CDR1 MGHRA and CDR2 YSYEKL. In DNA, the CDR3 is TGCGCCAGCAGCGACTCCAGACTAGGGGCGAGGGATGAAAAACTGTTTTTT. Amino acid sequence: CASSDSRLGARDEKLFF.

The chain is built from TRBV5-1 and TRBJ1-4; 12 bases are a match to TRBD1. Germline V CDR1 and CDR2: SGHRS, YFSETQ. This CDR3 has 16 residues. Losses at the gene ends were 2 bases for V and 6 bases for J; bases not matched to a gene: 5. The CDR3 coding sequence is TGCGCCAGCAGCTTTTGGGGACAGGGGGCAGATGAAAAACTGTTTTTT. This codes for CASSFWGQGADEKLFF.

This chain's CDR3 is CASKEGMNTEAFF. DNA of the CDR3: TGTGCCAGCAAGGAGGGGATGAACACTGAAGCTTTCTTT. The V call is TRBV27, the J call TRBJ1-1, with D possibly matching TRBD1 (5 bases). The germline V gene encodes CDR1 MNHEY and CDR2 SMNVEV (reference sequence). Trimming removed 7 bases from V and 0 bases from J, with 9 bases in between. The CDR3 covers 13 residues.

The V call is TRBV6-5, the J call TRBJ2-7; 7 positions agree with TRBD1. Germline V gene sequence: CDR1 MNHEY, CDR2 SVGAGI. The CDR3 consists of 13 residues. J was trimmed by 6 bases and V by 6 bases; bases with no gene match: 8. CDR3 loop: CASRASGTVEQYV. The CDR3, as DNA: TGTGCCAGCAGAGCCTCCGGGACAGTCGAGCAGTACGTC.

This chain connects TRBV5-1 to TRBJ1-2; D possibly corresponds to TRBD1 (6 bases). Trimming removed 0 bases at V and 8 bases at J, with 11 bases between. Per germline, CDR1 SGHRS and CDR2 YFSETQ. The CDR3 is 13 residues long. In DNA, the CDR3 is TGCGCCAGCAGCTTGGGGGGGCCGGAAGGCTACACCTTC. It encodes CASSLGGPEGYTF. Variable domain in full (rest from reference TRBV5-1 and TRBJ1-2): KAGVTQTPRYLIKTRGQQVTLSCSPISGHRSVSWYQQTPGQGLQFLFEYFSETQRNKGNFPGRFSGRQFSNSRSEMNVSTLELGDSALYLCASSLGGPEGYTFGSGTRLTVV.

This clone was recorded only once. The chain uses TRBV7-9 and TRBJ1-6, with no clear D. The CDR3 loop spans 16 amino acids. Germline CDR1 reads SEHNR; CDR2 reads FQNEAQ (reference sequence). The V gene lost 2 bases and the J gene lost 7 bases, with 15 bases spanning the gap. CDR3 nucleotides: TGTGCCAGCAGCTTAATGGGTCGGGATATCAATTCACCCCTCCACTTT. It yields the protein CASSLMGRDINSPLHF.

The CDR3 protein is CASSADSGNTIYF. The CDR3, as DNA: TGTGCCAGCTCCGCAGACTCTGGAAACACCATATATTTT. The chain carries TRBV18 and TRBJ1-3; D is uncertain. Trimming removed 6 bases at V and 0 bases at J, with 6 bases between. Germline assignment: CDR1 KGHSH and CDR2 LQKENI. The CDR3 has 13 amino acids.

The V and J genes are TRBV27 and TRBJ2-7; possible D gene TRBD1, 6 bases. The CDR3 has 14 residues. Germline lookup yields CDR1 MNHEY and CDR2 SMNVEV (reference sequence). V gave up 8 bases and J gave up 0 bases, with 14 bases separating them. CDR3 nucleotide sequence: TGTGCCAGCGCCCCTCAGGGGATCTCCTACGAGCAGTACTTC. Translating it yields CASAPQGISYEQYF.

The rearrangement joins TRBV15 to TRBJ2-1, with a possible D match to TRBD2 (7 bases). The CDR3 runs 17 residues. Germline V gives CDR1 LNHNV, CDR2 YYDKDF (reference sequence). V shed 0 bases and J shed 7 bases, with 19 bases lying between them. The CDR3 DNA reads as TGTGCCACCAGCAGAGAATTAAGGGGGGGCACAGGGAATGAGCAGTTCTTC. Translation gives CATSRELRGGTGNEQFF.